The 13 T cell receptor beta chains below were found in one sample sequenced in a study of blood T cells in healthy people across ages. Primed by a sample-barcoded 5' primer and a J-beta primer mix, a second PCR proceeded for about 6 to 11 cycles. MiXCR, applied by TCRdb to the 5' RACE reads, yields one record per CDR3 protein. The sample holds hundreds of thousands of distinct CDR3 sequences; 55% to 75% are singletons and the top ten take 20% to 25%. Sequencing was carried out using blood. The receptors originated from a young man in good health.

The chain uses TRBV10-3 and TRBJ2-4; 9 nucleotides align to TRBD1. Germline-derived CDR1 and CDR2 are ENHRY and SYGVKD. The V and J ends lost 3 bases and 1 base, in that order; junction bases with no gene match: 7. CDR3 length: 17 amino acids. The CDR3: CAISDGTGLGAKNIQYF. As DNA, the CDR3 is TGTGCCATCAGTGATGGGACAGGGTTGGGGGCCAAAAACATTCAGTACTTC.

The rearrangement links TRBV7-2 to TRBJ1-5; 7 nucleotides match TRBD1. The CDR3 is 14 amino acids. Germline CDR1 reads SGHTA; CDR2 reads FQGNSA. J lost 1 base, V lost 9 bases, and 6 bases had no gene match. Written as DNA, the CDR3 is TGTGCCAGTTCCGACAGGGTGAGCAATCAGCCCCAGCATTTT. It encodes CASSDRVSNQPQHF.

V gene TRBV20-1 combines with J gene TRBJ1-5; weak D call: TRBD1 (5 bases). In germline, CDR1 is DFQATT, CDR2 SNEGSKA (reference sequence). The V gene lost 1 base and the J gene lost 4 bases, with 20 bases spanning the gap. The CDR3 contains 17 residues. Here the CDR3 DNA reads TGCAGTGCTAGAGTCCTCAGGGAACACCGAGGGAATCAGCCCCAGCATTTT. Encoded protein: CSARVLREHRGNQPQHF.

CDR3: CASIGDPTEAFF. CDR3 bases: TGTGCCAGCATTGGGGACCCCACTGAAGCTTTCTTT. The chain has TRBV6-1 and TRBJ1-1; TRBD1 is a possible D gene (5 bases). This CDR3 contains 12 residues. Germline-derived CDR1 and CDR2 are MNHNS and SASEGT. V gave up 7 bases and J gave up 4 bases, with 10 bases separating them.

This chain uses TRBV4-1 with TRBJ2-3, with D possibly matching TRBD1 (5 bases). Trimming removed 6 bases from V and 2 bases from J, with 18 bases in between. CDR1 is MGHRA, CDR2 YSYEKL, per germline. This CDR3 is 16 amino acids long. The DNA of the CDR3 is TGCGCCAGCAGTTTCCAAGCGTCAGGACACACAGATACGCAGTATTTT. Protein product: CASSFQASGHTDTQYF.

The chain carries TRBV9 and TRBJ2-1; 8 positions agree with TRBD2. V trimming: 5 bases; J trimming: 7 bases; junction bases outside the gene matches: 5. This CDR3 contains 13 residues. Germline values: CDR1 SGDLS, CDR2 YYNGEE. The CDR3 is CASSATSANEQFF. The DNA of the CDR3 is TGTGCCAGCAGTGCGACTAGCGCGAATGAGCAGTTCTTC.

The rearrangement links TRBV28 to TRBJ2-4; D is possibly TRBD2 (6 bases). The CDR3 is 15 amino acids. The germline V gene encodes CDR1 MDHEN and CDR2 SYDVKM. The V gene lost 3 bases and the J gene lost 13 bases, with 22 bases spanning the gap. The CDR3 sequence: CASSFPLQPLEGQYF. As DNA, the CDR3 is TGTGCCAGCAGTTTCCCACTACAACCTCTGGAGGGGCAGTACTTC.

This chain links TRBV9 with TRBJ2-5; D remains unclear. The J call is uncertain, as TRBJ2-7 better fits the DNA end. Germline CDR1 SGDLS, CDR2 YYNGEE. The CDR3 extends over 14 amino acids. CDR3 sequence reads: CASSVGRLAYEQYF. CDR3 nucleotide sequence: TGTGCCAGCAGCGTAGGTCGCCTCGCCTACGAGCAGTACTTC.

J is TRBJ1-1 and V is TRBV10-2, with D hard to call. The V end was cut by 7 bases, the J end by 7 bases, with 10 bases between. The CDR3 runs 11 residues. Germline V lookup: CDR1 WSHSY, CDR2 SAAADI. Here the CDR3 reads CASKDGGEAFF. The DNA of the CDR3 is TGCGCCAGCAAGGACGGAGGTGAAGCTTTCTTT.

The V gene is TRBV12-3 or TRBV12-4, the J gene TRBJ2-1; D gene uncertain. This CDR3 has 9 amino acids. Trimming stripped 4 bases from V and 12 bases from J, with 4 bases between. The CDR3 coding sequence is TGTGCCAGCAGTTCCCGGCAGTTCTTC. Amino acids: CASSSRQFF.

The chain has TRBV6-4 and TRBJ1-2; D unresolved. This CDR3 spans 14 amino acids. Germline V CDR1 and CDR2: MRHNA, SNTAGT. The V gene lost 8 bases and the J gene lost 6 bases, with 19 bases spanning the gap. CDR3 in amino acids: CASCRTLSTHGYTF. CDR3 sequence (DNA): TGTGCCAGCTGCAGAACCTTATCTACCCATGGCTACACCTTC.

This clonotype was counted only a few times. This rearrangement joins TRBV6-2 or TRBV6-3 to TRBJ1-2; 8 nucleotides line up with TRBD1. Per germline, CDR1 MNHEY and CDR2 SVGEGT. The CDR3 runs to 15 residues. V lost 4 bases to trimming and J lost 2 bases; unmatched junction nucleotides: 6. As DNA, the CDR3 is TGTGCCAGCAGTTTTTTTCACAGGGGGAACTATGGCTACACCTTC. Protein product: CASSFFHRGNYGYTF.

This clonotype was counted between two and nine times. The chain couples TRBV5-1 to TRBJ1-4; no clear D. In germline, CDR1 is SGHRS, CDR2 YFSETQ. With 0 bases removed from V and 3 bases from J, the gap between germline ends came to 12 bases. The CDR3 sequence is 16 residues long. The CDR3, as DNA: TGCGCCAGCAGCTTGGATCCGGCTTTGGCTAATGAAAAACTGTTTTTT. Protein product: CASSLDPALANEKLFF.